This T cell receptor beta chain was identified in a study of PD-L1 blockade in urothelial cancer. About the research overall: Blood yielded a median of 141,255 T cells per sample.

Generated by immunoSEQ multiplex PCR, the TCRdb table keeps only in-frame clones and is missing some. The data show around 34,000 clones, with about 82% seen just once and 13% to 15% held by the top ten. The V end lost 0 bases, the J end lost 5 bases, and 22 bases lay between the germline ends. The length of the CDR3 is 18 residues. The V gene's germline CDR1 is SGHRS and CDR2 YFSETQ. The time point denotes: pretreatment peripheral blood. This receptor was identified in an older man with urothelial cancer. The specimen comprised PBMCs, sampled around atezolizumab (anti-PD-L1) treatment. The chain carries TRBV5-1 and TRBJ2-3; the D gene is possibly TRBD2 (6 bases). The DNA for the CDR3 is TGCGCCAGCAGCTTGGCAATCGGGCCAGGGACTTCGGAAGATACGCAGTATTTT. It translates to CASSLAIGPGTSEDTQYF. Full variable domain (rest looked up from reference TRBV5-1 and TRBJ2-3): KAGVTQTPRYLIKTRGQQVTLSCSPISGHRSVSWYQQTPGQGLQFLFEYFSETQRNKGNFPGRFSGRQFSNSRSEMNVSTLELGDSALYLCASSLAIGPGTSEDTQYFGPGTRLTVL.